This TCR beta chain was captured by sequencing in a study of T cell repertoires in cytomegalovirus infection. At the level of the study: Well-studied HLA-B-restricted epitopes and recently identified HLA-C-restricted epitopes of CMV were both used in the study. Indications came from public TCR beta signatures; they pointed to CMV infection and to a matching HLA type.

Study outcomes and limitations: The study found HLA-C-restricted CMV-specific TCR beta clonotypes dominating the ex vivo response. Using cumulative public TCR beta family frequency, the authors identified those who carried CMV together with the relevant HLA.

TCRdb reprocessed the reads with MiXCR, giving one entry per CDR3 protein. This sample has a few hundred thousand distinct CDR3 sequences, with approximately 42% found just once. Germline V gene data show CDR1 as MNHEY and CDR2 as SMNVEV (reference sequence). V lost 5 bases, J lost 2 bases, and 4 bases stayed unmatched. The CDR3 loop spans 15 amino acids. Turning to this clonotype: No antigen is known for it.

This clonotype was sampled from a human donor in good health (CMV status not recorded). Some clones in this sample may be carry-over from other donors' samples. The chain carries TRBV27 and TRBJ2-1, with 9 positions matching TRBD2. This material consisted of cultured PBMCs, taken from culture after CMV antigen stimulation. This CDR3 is CASSPSGMAYNEQFF. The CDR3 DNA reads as TGTGCCAGCAGTCCTAGCGGGATGGCCTACAATGAGCAGTTCTTC.